Listed below are T cell receptor beta chains from one sample, sequenced in a study of post-analysis software for immune sequencing data. TCRdb used MiXCR to reprocess the PCR reads, holding one entry per CDR3 protein. The top ten hold roughly 10% of the sample, which has hundreds of thousands of distinct CDR3 sequences, over 45% seen once. The sequenced sample was blood. These TCRs come from a girl aged 2 to 10 with multiple sclerosis. Each CDR3 is given with its conserved first and last residue. Fields, in order: J gene, clone size, D gene, V gene, CDR3 protein, CDR3 DNA. The D gene is left open where the match is weak. Clone sizes are given selectively: once, few, many, or a class where the clone is expanded.

>TRBJ1-1|.|.|TRBV4-3
CASSQAVAGTLNTEAFF
TGCGCCAGCAGCCAAGCAGTTGCCGGGACATTGAACACTGAAGCTTTCTTT
>TRBJ1-4|.|TRBD1|TRBV25-1
CASLQGDNEKLFF
TGTGCCAGCCTACAGGGGGATAATGAAAAACTGTTTTTT
>TRBJ1-1|.|TRBD1|TRBV5-1
CASSLLVGQHTEAFF
TGCGCCAGCAGCTTGCTAGTGGGACAGCACACTGAAGCTTTCTTT
>TRBJ2-3|.|.|TRBV11-2
CASSLEGSTFGTDTQYF
TGTGCCAGCAGCTTAGAGGGGTCTACTTTCGGCACAGATACGCAGTATTTT
>TRBJ2-3|.|TRBD2|TRBV30
CTWGSGVTDTQYF
TGTACCTGGGGTAGCGGGGTCACAGATACGCAGTATTTT
>TRBJ2-1|.|TRBD2|TRBV14
CASSPSKGAGGPHNEQFF
TGTGCCAGCAGCCCATCAAAAGGCGCGGGAGGGCCCCACAATGAGCAGTTCTTC
>TRBJ2-3|.|TRBD2|TRBV10-3
CAISATSGGGTDTQYF
TGTGCCATCAGTGCCACTAGCGGAGGGGGCACAGATACGCAGTATTTT
>TRBJ2-1|.|.|TRBV4-1
CASSPLGRSPGAYNEQFF
TGCGCCAGCAGCCCACTCGGGCGGTCGCCAGGTGCCTACAATGAGCAGTTCTTC
>TRBJ2-1|few|.|TRBV7-9
CASSPGTANNEQFF
TGTGCCAGCAGTCCCGGGACGGCTAACAATGAGCAGTTCTTC
>TRBJ1-2|.|.|TRBV28
CASSLKIYGYTF
TGTGCCAGCAGTTTAAAAATATATGGCTACACCTTC
>TRBJ2-3|once|.|TRBV12-3/TRBV12-4
CASSHRGGVADTQYF
TGTGCCAGCAGTCACAGGGGGGGCGTTGCAGATACGCAGTATTTT
>TRBJ1-2|.|.|TRBV29-1
CSVEAGVGYTF
TGCAGCGTTGAGGCAGGGGTCGGCTACACCTTC
>TRBJ1-1|.|TRBD1|TRBV6-6
CASSRQGGDTEAFF
TGTGCCAGCAGTCGACAGGGAGGGGACACTGAAGCTTTCTTT
>TRBJ2-2|.|.|TRBV5-1
CASSLFGKDKVDTGELFF
TGCGCCAGCAGCTTGTTCGGGAAGGACAAGGTAGACACCGGGGAGCTGTTTTTT
>TRBJ2-5|.|TRBD1|TRBV7-7
CASSLEGRGHREETQYF
TGTGCCAGCAGCTTAGAAGGCAGGGGGCATCGCGAAGAGACCCAGTACTTC
>TRBJ2-5|.|TRBD2|TRBV12-3/TRBV12-4
CASSLYSGRQETQYF
TGTGCCAGCAGCTTATATAGCGGGAGGCAAGAGACCCAGTACTTC
>TRBJ1-2|few|TRBD1|TRBV5-1
CASSLAPGQGAHGYTF
TGCGCCAGCAGCTTGGCGCCGGGACAGGGGGCGCATGGCTACACCTTC
>TRBJ2-1|.|TRBD2|TRBV14
CASSQARLAGPNEQFF
TGTGCCAGCAGCCAAGCTCGCCTAGCGGGTCCCAATGAGCAGTTCTTC
>TRBJ1-2|few|.|TRBV12-5
CASGFAGRYGYTF
TGTGCTAGTGGTTTTGCGGGGCGCTATGGCTACACCTTC
>TRBJ2-7|.|TRBD1|TRBV29-1
CSASGTGGHEQYF
TGCAGCGCGTCCGGGACAGGGGGCCACGAGCAGTACTTC
>TRBJ2-7|.|.|TRBV4-1
CASSQENTGYPYEQYF
TGCGCCAGCAGCCAAGAAAACACAGGTTACCCCTACGAGCAGTACTTC
>TRBJ1-6|.|.|TRBV30
CAWSVWEQDNSPLHF
TGTGCCTGGAGTGTATGGGAACAGGATAATTCACCCCTCCACTTT
>TRBJ2-3|.|TRBD1|TRBV29-1
CSVEEILSRTGRYTDTQYF
TGCAGCGTTGAAGAGATTTTGTCGAGGACAGGGCGGTACACAGATACGCAGTATTTT
>TRBJ2-7|.|.|TRBV11-2
CASSLVERLEQYF
TGTGCCAGCAGCTTAGTGGAGCGGCTCGAGCAGTACTTC
>TRBJ1-2|.|.|TRBV18
CASSPLQGIRGYTF
TGTGCCAGCTCACCCTTACAGGGAATTCGTGGCTACACCTTC
>TRBJ2-5|.|.|TRBV10-3
CASTSRRSSRTQYF
TGTGCCAGCACTAGCAGGAGGTCCTCGCGGACCCAGTACTTC
>TRBJ2-5|.|.|TRBV11-2
CASSTRVVETQYF
TGTGCCAGCAGCACTAGGGTCGTGGAGACCCAGTACTTC
>TRBJ2-5|few|.|TRBV29-1
CSGKGETQYF
TGCAGCGGGAAGGGGGAGACCCAGTACTTC
>TRBJ1-5|once|.|TRBV10-3
CAISESQIGTDQPQHF
TGTGCCATCAGTGAGTCGCAAATCGGGACGGATCAGCCCCAGCATTTT
>TRBJ2-3|.|.|TRBV5-1
CASSLVESGNTDTQYF
TGCGCCAGCAGCTTGGTCGAGTCGGGGAACACAGATACGCAGTATTTT
>TRBJ2-1|once|TRBD2|TRBV20-1
CSASGLAGDEQFF
TGCAGCGCGTCGGGACTAGCGGGAGATGAGCAGTTCTTC
>TRBJ2-2|.|.|TRBV6-2/TRBV6-3
CASSYEQSRTVANTGELFF
TGTGCCAGCAGTTACGAACAATCTCGGACAGTTGCGAACACCGGGGAGCTGTTTTTT
>TRBJ1-4|.|TRBD1|TRBV6-1
CASSETGGANEKLFF
TGTGCCAGCAGTGAGACAGGGGGCGCAAATGAAAAACTGTTTTTT
>TRBJ2-7|few|.|TRBV29-1
CSASWVSLQYF
TGCAGTGCTAGCTGGGTGAGTCTCCAGTACTTC
>TRBJ2-1|once|.|TRBV7-9
CASSTEGFSYNEQFF
TGTGCCAGCAGCACAGAGGGGTTTTCCTACAATGAGCAGTTCTTC
>TRBJ2-7|once|.|TRBV5-4
CASSLVLRGMDEQYF
TGTGCCAGCAGCTTAGTACTGAGGGGTATGGATGAGCAGTACTTC
>TRBJ2-7|.|TRBD1|TRBV9
CASSSGTGGVGFRREQYF
TGTGCCAGCAGCTCGGGGACAGGGGGCGTAGGATTTCGTCGTGAGCAGTACTTC
>TRBJ2-1|few|.|TRBV4-1
CASSPYPGGSYNEQFF
TGCGCCAGCAGCCCCTATCCGGGGGGCTCATACAATGAGCAGTTCTTC
>TRBJ2-3|few|.|TRBV20-1
CSARQDTDTQYF
TGCAGTGCTAGACAGGACACAGATACGCAGTATTTT
>TRBJ1-1|.|.|TRBV10-3
CAIRRTDMNTEAFF
TGTGCCATCAGACGGACCGATATGAACACTGAAGCTTTCTTT
>TRBJ1-4|once|TRBD1|TRBV3-1
CASRPTGVSEKLFF
TGTGCCAGCAGACCGACAGGGGTTAGTGAAAAACTGTTTTTT
>TRBJ2-1|few|TRBD2|TRBV20-1
CSAPPGTSSNEQFF
TGCAGTGCCCCTCCCGGGACTAGCAGCAATGAGCAGTTCTTC
>TRBJ2-5|few|TRBD2|TRBV29-1
CSVGGLAGEETQYF
TGCAGCGTTGGGGGACTAGCGGGAGAGGAGACCCAGTACTTC